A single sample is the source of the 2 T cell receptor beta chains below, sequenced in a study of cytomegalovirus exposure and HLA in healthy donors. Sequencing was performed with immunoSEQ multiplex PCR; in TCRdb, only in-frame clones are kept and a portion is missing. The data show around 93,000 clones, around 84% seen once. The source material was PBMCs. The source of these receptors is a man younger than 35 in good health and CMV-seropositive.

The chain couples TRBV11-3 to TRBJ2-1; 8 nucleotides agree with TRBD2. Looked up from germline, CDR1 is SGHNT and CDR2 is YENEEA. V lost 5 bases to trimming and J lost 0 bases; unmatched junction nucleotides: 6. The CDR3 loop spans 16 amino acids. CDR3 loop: CASSKTSVPSYNEQFF. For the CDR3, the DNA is TGTGCCAGCAGCAAGACTAGCGTACCCTCCTACAATGAGCAGTTCTTC.

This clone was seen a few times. Here the CDR3 reads CASTPGESNQPQHF. The CDR3 nucleotides read TGCGCCAGCACCCCGGGGGAGAGCAATCAGCCCCAGCATTTT. The gene calls are TRBV10-2 and TRBJ1-5, with TRBD1 as a possible D gene (5 bases). The CDR3 runs 14 residues. Per germline, CDR1 WSHSY and CDR2 SAAADI. V shed 7 bases and J shed 1 base, with 11 bases lying between them.